Below, 6 T cell receptor beta chains from the same sample are listed, as sequenced in a study of shared clonotypes between healthy human individuals. The table came from immunoSEQ multiplex PCR; TCRdb's copy has only in-frame clones and leaves some out. The repertoire holds 800,000 to 1,200,000 clones, with more than 75% as singletons. Sample: memory CD4+ T cells from PBMCs. Subset: CD45RA-negative fraction. Receptors originate from a man in his late teens or twenties in good health. Some clones in this sample may be carry-over from other donors' samples.

The chain employs TRBV7-3 and TRBJ2-1; D call uncertain. The CDR3 has 13 amino acids. Germline V gene lookup returns CDR1 SGHTA and CDR2 FQGTGA. V was shortened by 2 bases and J by 4 bases, with 6 bases between the two germline ends. CDR3 sequence (DNA): TGTGCCAGCAGCTTATACCTATACAATGAGCAGTTCTTC. It translates to CASSLYLYNEQFF.

This chain uses TRBV9 with TRBJ2-7; tentatively, D is TRBD2 (5 bases). Germline lookup yields CDR1 SGDLS and CDR2 YYNGEE. The CDR3 length is 13 residues. V was trimmed by 5 bases and J by 6 bases, leaving 15 bases between them. The CDR3 protein is CASRHQKRTEQYF. In DNA form, the CDR3 reads TGTGCCAGCAGGCACCAAAAGCGGACCGAGCAGTACTTC.

The CDR3 DNA reads as TGTGCCAGCAGCTTAGCGTGGGGGGGCAATCAGCCCCAGCATTTT. Protein sequence: CASSLAWGGNQPQHF. The gene calls are TRBV7-2 and TRBJ1-5; D is possibly TRBD1 (5 bases). The CDR3 sequence is 15 residues long. Germline CDR1 and CDR2: SGHTA and FQGNSA. V was shortened by 0 bases and J by 2 bases, with 8 bases between the two germline ends. The full variable domain, completed using reference TRBV7-2 and TRBJ1-5, is GAGVSQSPSNKVTEKGKDVELRCDPISGHTALYWYRQSLGQGLEFLIYFQGNSAPDKSGLPSDRFSAERTGGSVSTLTIQRTQQEDSAVYLCASSLAWGGNQPQHFGDGTRLSIL.

The chain combines TRBV7-9 with TRBJ2-5, with D possibly being TRBD2 (6 bases). CDR1 SEHNR and CDR2 FQNEAQ come from the germline V gene (reference sequence). This CDR3 is 14 amino acids long. V was pared by 3 bases and J by 4 bases, with 12 bases between. The CDR3 nucleotides read TGTGCCAGCAGCTTCCGGGAGTCCCCAGAGACCCAGTACTTC. This codes for CASSFRESPETQYF.

This clone was picked up a small number of times. V gene TRBV28 combines with J gene TRBJ2-5; D is perhaps TRBD1 or TRBD2 (5 bases each). Germline CDR1 is MDHEN and CDR2 is SYDVKM. V lost 3 bases and J 6 bases, leaving 11 bases between the germline ends. This CDR3 has 13 residues. The CDR3 region has the DNA TGTGCCAGCAGTTTGGGGACCCCCCAGACCCAGTACTTC. This gives the protein CASSLGTPQTQYF.

There are many counts of this clone. V is TRBV7-2 and J is TRBJ2-1, with D maybe TRBD1 (7 bases). This CDR3 spans 15 amino acids. Germline CDR1 reads SGHTA; CDR2 reads FQGNSA. Trimming stripped 5 bases from V and 2 bases from J, with 13 bases between. The CDR3 DNA reads TGTGCCAGCAGCCTGCAGGGGGGAACCTACAATGAGCAGTTCTTC. Translation gives CASSLQGGTYNEQFF. The full variable domain, rest sourced from reference TRBV7-2 and TRBJ2-1, is GAGVSQSPSNKVTEKGKDVELRCDPISGHTALYWYRQSLGQGLEFLIYFQGNSAPDKSGLPSDRFSAERTGGSVSTLTIQRTQQEDSAVYLCASSLQGGTYNEQFFGPGTRLTVL.